Below are 6 T cell receptor beta chains sequenced from a single sample in a study of ipilimumab plus nivolumab after autologous stem cell transplantation. Clones were sequenced by immunoSEQ multiplex PCR, and TCRdb holds only the in-frame ones, with some missing. The sample includes approximately 84,000 clones, 83% of them seen just once. Sequenced material: PBMCs, taken in a trial of ipilimumab plus nivolumab as post-transplant consolidation. The receptors were gathered from a male donor with diffuse large B-cell lymphoma.

V is TRBV19 and J is TRBJ1-6, with D possibly TRBD1 on 6 matching bases. Germline assignment: CDR1 LNHDA and CDR2 SQIVND (reference sequence). Trimming took off 1 base at V and 6 bases at J, with 10 bases between the two ends. The CDR3 is made up of 15 amino acids. The CDR3 here is CASSIVARGNSPLHF. In DNA, the CDR3 is TGTGCCAGTAGTATAGTCGCCAGGGGTAATTCACCCCTCCACTTT. Combining the CDR3 with reference TRBV19 and TRBJ1-6 gives the whole variable domain DGGITQSPKYLFRKEGQNVTLSCEQNLNHDAMYWYRQDPGQGLRLIYYSQIVNDFQKGDIAEGYSVSREKKESFPLTVTSAQKNPTAFYLCASSIVARGNSPLHFGNGTRLTVT.

The rearrangement links TRBV4-1 to TRBJ2-3; D tentatively fits TRBD1 or TRBD2 (5 bases each). The germline V gene has CDR1 MGHRA and CDR2 YSYEKL. The CDR3 consists of 15 residues. Trimming took off 5 bases at V and 0 bases at J, with 12 bases between the two ends. CDR3 nucleotide sequence: TGCGCCAGCAGCGACACCGGGGCCAGCACAGATACGCAGTATTTT. Translating it yields CASSDTGASTDTQYF.

V is TRBV2 and J is TRBJ2-3; D not certain. The V gene's germline CDR1 is SNHLY and CDR2 FYNNEI. The CDR3 has 14 amino acids. With 2 bases removed from V and 0 bases from J, the gap between germline ends came to 6 bases. CDR3 DNA sequence: TGTGCCAGCAGTGAATGGTTTAGCACAGATACGCAGTATTTT. Translation gives CASSEWFSTDTQYF. Combining the CDR3 with reference TRBV2 and TRBJ2-3 gives the whole variable domain EPEVTQTPSHQVTQMGQEVILRCVPISNHLYFYWYRQILGQKVEFLVSFYNNEISEKSEIFDDQFSVERPDGSNFTLKIRSTKLEDSAMYFCASSEWFSTDTQYFGPGTRLTVL.

This clone was seen only a few times. The chain recombines TRBV2 with TRBJ2-2; 7 nucleotides align to TRBD1. Germline V lookup: CDR1 SNHLY, CDR2 FYNNEI. The CDR3 is 14 amino acids. V lost 5 bases and J lost 4; bases outside the gene matches: 4. Here the CDR3 DNA reads TGTGCCAGCAGTAGGGGGCGAGGCACCGGGGAGCTGTTTTTT. Amino acids: CASSRGRGTGELFF.

V and J are TRBV18 and TRBJ1-1; TRBD1 might be the D (5 bases). V was trimmed by 3 bases and J by 4 bases, leaving 9 bases between them. The V gene's germline CDR1 is KGHSH and CDR2 LQKENI. This CDR3 spans 13 amino acids. The CDR3 reads CASSPGVGTEAFF. The DNA for the CDR3 is TGTGCCAGCTCACCGGGGGTGGGCACTGAAGCTTTCTTT.

This rearrangement joins TRBV11-2 to TRBJ2-5, with D perhaps TRBD2 (6 bases). CDR3 length: 14 residues. From germline, CDR1 is SGHAT and CDR2 FQNNGV. Deletions cut 5 bases from V and 5 bases from J, with 15 bases between. For the CDR3, the DNA is TGTGCCAGCAGCCTCGGGACTGGGGGGGAGACCCAGTACTTC. Residues: CASSLGTGGETQYF.